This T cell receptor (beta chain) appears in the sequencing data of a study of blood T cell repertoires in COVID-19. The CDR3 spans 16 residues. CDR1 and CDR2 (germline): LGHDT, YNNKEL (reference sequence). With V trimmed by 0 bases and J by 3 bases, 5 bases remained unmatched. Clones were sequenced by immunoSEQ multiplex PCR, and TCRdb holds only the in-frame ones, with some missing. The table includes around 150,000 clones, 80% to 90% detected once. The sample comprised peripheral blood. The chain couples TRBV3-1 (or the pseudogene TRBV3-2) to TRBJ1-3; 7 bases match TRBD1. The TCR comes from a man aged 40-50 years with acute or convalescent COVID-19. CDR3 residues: CASSQESGQVGNTIYF. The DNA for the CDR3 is TGTGCCAGCAGCCAAGAATCAGGACAGGTTGGAAACACCATATATTTT.